The rows below give T cell receptor beta chains drawn from one sample of a study of blood T cell repertoires in COVID-19. The repertoire was sequenced with immunoSEQ multiplex PCR; TCRdb's copy has only in-frame clones and lacks some. The repertoire includes 100,000 to 120,000 clones, 85% of them detected once, and roughly 4.2% sits in the top ten. The sequenced sample was peripheral blood. These receptors were obtained from a man aged 45 to 65 with acute or convalescent COVID-19. The CDR3 runs from the conserved cysteine through the conserved F or W. The D gene is left open where the match is weak. Clone size appears in some rows only: once, few, many, or a class for an expanded clone.

clone_size | d_call | j_call | v_call | cdr3_nt | cdr3_aa
. | . | TRBJ1-1 | TRBV7-9 | TGTGCCAGCAGCCCTGGAGGGCCTGAAGCTTTCTTT | CASSPGGPEAFF
. | TRBD1 | TRBJ1-1 | TRBV2 | TGTGCCAGCAGTGCCATGGGACAGGGGATTGTGGGGACTGAAGCTTTCTTT | CASSAMGQGIVGTEAFF
. | TRBD1 | TRBJ1-6 | TRBV30 | TGTGCCTGCGGGACAGGGTTATATAGCTATAATTCACCCCTCCACTTT | CACGTGLYSYNSPLHF
. | TRBD2 | TRBJ2-3 | TRBV25-1 | TGTGCCAGCAGTGAATCCGCTAGCGGGGGGGCCAGGGATACGCAGTATTTT | CASSESASGGARDTQYF
once | TRBD2 | TRBJ2-1 | TRBV9 | TGTGCCAGCAGCGCTTCCGGGCGGGAGACTTACAATGAGCAGTTCTTC | CASSASGRETYNEQFF
. | . | TRBJ1-5 | TRBV6-5 | TGTGCCAGCAGAACCCCGACAGGCAATCAGCCCCAGCATTTT | CASRTPTGNQPQHF
. | TRBD1 | TRBJ2-7 | TRBV7-3 | TGTGCCAGCAGCTTAGGGACAGGGGGCTACTACGAGCAGTACTTC | CASSLGTGGYYEQYF
. | TRBD1 | TRBJ2-5 | TRBV5-1 | TGCGCCAGCAGCTCCAGGACAGGGTATGGGCAAGAGACCCAGTACTTC | CASSSRTGYGQETQYF
. | TRBD2 | TRBJ2-7 | TRBV28 | TGTGCCGGAAAGACTAGCGGCTCCTACGAGCAGTACTTC | CAGKTSGSYEQYF
. | TRBD1 | TRBJ2-7 | TRBV5-1 | TGCGCCAGCAGTTCGGGACAGGGGGCCTACGAGCAGTACTTC | CASSSGQGAYEQYF
. | TRBD1 | TRBJ1-5 | TRBV2 | TGTGCCGGGGGGCAGGGGGGAGCTCAGCCCCAGCATTTT | CAGGQGGAQPQHF
. | TRBD2 | TRBJ2-1 | TRBV20-1 | TGCAGTGCTAGTCCTCCCAGCGGGAGGGCCTCTAATGAGCAGTTCTTC | CSASPPSGRASNEQFF
. | . | TRBJ2-5 | TRBV9 | TGTGCCAGCAGCAAATCGATTGTGGGAGCAAGAGAGACCCAGTACTTC | CASSKSIVGARETQYF
once | . | TRBJ2-4 | TRBV12-3/TRBV12-4 | TGTGCCAGCAGTTCTCGAGACATTCAGTACTTC | CASSSRDIQYF
. | TRBD1 | TRBJ1-6 | TRBV6-5 | TGTGCCAGCATTAGGGGACAGGGGGCTTCCGACACCCTCCACTTT | CASIRGQGASDTLHF
. | TRBD1 | TRBJ2-1 | TRBV10-3 | TGTGCCATCAGTGTAAGGACAGGGGGTGGGGGTGAGCAGTTCTTC | CAISVRTGGGGEQFF
. | TRBD1 | TRBJ2-5 | TRBV23-1 | TGCGCCAGCACCCGGACAGGGACTCAAGAGACCCAGTACTTC | CASTRTGTQETQYF
. | TRBD1 | TRBJ1-2 | TRBV7-2 | TGTGCCAGCAGCTTAGGGCCCGGGACAGACTATGGCTACACCTTC | CASSLGPGTDYGYTF
. | TRBD2 | TRBJ2-7 | TRBV3-1/TRBV3-2 | TGTGCCAGCAGCCACCGACTAGCGGGGTCGAGCTCCTACGAGCAGTACTTC | CASSHRLAGSSSYEQYF
. | . | TRBJ1-2 | TRBV6-2/TRBV6-3 | TGTGCCAGCAGTTACCCGCTTGGCAGAGGAGGCTACACCTTC | CASSYPLGRGGYTF
. | . | TRBJ1-2 | TRBV3-1/TRBV3-2 | TGTGCCAGCAGCCAAGCGGGATTGGTCTATGGCTACACCTTC | CASSQAGLVYGYTF
. | TRBD2 | TRBJ2-3 | TRBV19 | TGTGCCAGTAGTTTGGGACTAGCAGATACGCAGTATTTT | CASSLGLADTQYF
. | TRBD1 | TRBJ2-7 | TRBV6-5 | TGTGCCAGCAGTCAGACAGGGGGCATCTCCGAGCAGTACTTC | CASSQTGGISEQYF
. | TRBD2 | TRBJ2-5 | TRBV27 | TGTGCCAGCAATTCGGCTTTCCGCGGGGGGGTAGAGACCCAGTACTTC | CASNSAFRGGVETQYF
. | TRBD2 | TRBJ2-7 | TRBV9 | TGTGCCAGCAGCGTAGCGGCGGGAGGGCCGGAGCAGTACTTC | CASSVAAGGPEQYF
once | . | TRBJ1-3 | TRBV6-5 | TGTGCCAGCAGTCTAGACAGCTCTGGAAACACCATATATTTT | CASSLDSSGNTIYF
. | TRBD2 | TRBJ2-3 | TRBV5-1 | TGCGCCAGCAGCTACCTTGGAGGTAGCGGGGGCAGCACAGATACGCAGTATTTT | CASSYLGGSGGSTDTQYF
. | TRBD1 | TRBJ2-7 | TRBV27 | TGTGCCAGCAGTTTACGAATTCCGGACAGGGGCGACGAGCAGTACTTC | CASSLRIPDRGDEQYF
. | TRBD1 | TRBJ2-3 | TRBV5-1 | TGCGCCAGCAGCATCGGACAGGGTCCAGATACGCAGTATTTT | CASSIGQGPDTQYF
. | . | TRBJ2-6 | TRBV2 | TGTGCCAGCAGACGTACAGGTACCGGGGCCAACGTCCTGACTTTC | CASRRTGTGANVLTF
. | . | TRBJ2-7 | TRBV3-1/TRBV3-2 | TGTGCCAGCAGCCAGAGAGACGAGCAGTACTTC | CASSQRDEQYF
. | . | TRBJ1-3 | TRBV6-5 | TGTGCCAGCAGTCGCCACAGTCGCCCTGGAAACACCATATATTTT | CASSRHSRPGNTIYF
medium-sized | TRBD2 | TRBJ2-1 | TRBV11-1 | TGTGCCAGCAGCTTAATGGCTAGCGGTGACAATGAGCAGTTCTTC | CASSLMASGDNEQFF
. | TRBD1 | TRBJ1-6 | TRBV6-5 | TGTGCCAGCACCGCAGGGGGCTATAATTCACCCCTCCACTTT | CASTAGGYNSPLHF
once | . | TRBJ2-3 | TRBV6-5 | TGTGCCAGCAGTACCCAGGGGTCGGATACGCAGTATTTT | CASSTQGSDTQYF